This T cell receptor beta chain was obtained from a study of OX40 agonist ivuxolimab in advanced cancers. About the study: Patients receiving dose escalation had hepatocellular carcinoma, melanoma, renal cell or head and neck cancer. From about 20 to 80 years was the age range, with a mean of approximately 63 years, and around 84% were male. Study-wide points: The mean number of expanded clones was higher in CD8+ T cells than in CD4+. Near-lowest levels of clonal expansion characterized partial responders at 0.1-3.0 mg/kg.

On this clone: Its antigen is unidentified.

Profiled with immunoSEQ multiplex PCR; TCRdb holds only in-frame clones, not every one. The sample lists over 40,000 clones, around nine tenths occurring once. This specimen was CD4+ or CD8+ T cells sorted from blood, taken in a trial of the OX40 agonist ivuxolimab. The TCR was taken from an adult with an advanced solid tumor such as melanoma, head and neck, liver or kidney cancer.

CDR3 nucleotides: TGTGCCAGCAGCTTAGCCTCAGGGGTGGGCTACGAGCAGTACTTC. This gives the protein CASSLASGVGYEQYF. This chain links TRBV11-3 with TRBJ2-7; perhaps TRBD1 as D (6 bases). The CDR3 consists of 15 residues. Germline assignment: CDR1 SGHNT and CDR2 YENEEA. The V and J ends lost 1 base and 3 bases respectively, with 13 bases between them.